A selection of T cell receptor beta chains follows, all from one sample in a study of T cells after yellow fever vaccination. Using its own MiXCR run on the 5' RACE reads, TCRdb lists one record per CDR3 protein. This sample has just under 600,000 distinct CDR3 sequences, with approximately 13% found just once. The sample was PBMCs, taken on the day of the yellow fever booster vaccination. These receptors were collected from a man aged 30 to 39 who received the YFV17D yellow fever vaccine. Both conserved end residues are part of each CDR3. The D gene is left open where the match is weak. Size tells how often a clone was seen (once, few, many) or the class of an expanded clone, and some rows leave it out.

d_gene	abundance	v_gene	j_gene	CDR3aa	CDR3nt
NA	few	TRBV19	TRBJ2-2	CASSIRADTGELFF	TGTGCCAGTAGTATACGGGCGGACACCGGGGAGCTGTTTTTT
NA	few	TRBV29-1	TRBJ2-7	CSVQDVAYEQYF	TGCAGCGTCCAGGACGTAGCCTACGAGCAGTACTTC
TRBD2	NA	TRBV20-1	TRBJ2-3	CSLDLAGAGTDTQYF	TGCAGTCTCGACCTAGCGGGAGCCGGCACAGATACGCAGTATTTT
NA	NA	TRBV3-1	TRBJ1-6	CASSTYAGRSPLHF	TGTGCCAGCAGTACATACGCCGGGCGCTCACCCCTCCACTTT
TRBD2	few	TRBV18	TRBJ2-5	CASSPMGLAGAETQYF	TGTGCCAGCTCACCAATGGGACTAGCGGGAGCCGAGACCCAGTACTTC
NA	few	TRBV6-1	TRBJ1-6	CASNRAESPLHF	TGTGCCAGCAACAGGGCGGAATCACCCCTCCACTTT
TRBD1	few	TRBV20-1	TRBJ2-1	CSAIGQGSYNEQFF	TGCAGTGCGATCGGACAGGGGTCCTACAATGAGCAGTTCTTC
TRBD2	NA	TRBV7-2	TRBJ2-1	CAVSASGPNEQFF	TGTGCCGTCTCGGCTAGCGGGCCCAATGAGCAGTTCTTC
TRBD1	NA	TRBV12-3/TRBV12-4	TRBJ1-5	CASNTGGPGSNQPQHF	TGTGCCAGCAATACAGGGGGGCCTGGGAGCAATCAGCCCCAGCATTTT
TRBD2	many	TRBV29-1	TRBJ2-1	CSVEASGFYNEQFF	TGCAGCGTTGAAGCTAGCGGGTTTTACAATGAGCAGTTCTTC
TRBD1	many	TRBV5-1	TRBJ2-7	CASSLRQGVSEQYF	TGCGCCAGCAGCCTCCGACAGGGGGTGAGCGAGCAGTACTTC
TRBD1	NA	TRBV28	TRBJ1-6	CASSRPGTVNSPLHF	TGTGCCAGCAGTCGGCCCGGGACAGTTAATTCACCCCTCCACTTT
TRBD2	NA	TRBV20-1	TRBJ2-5	CSARDWGRAQETQYF	TGCAGTGCTAGAGATTGGGGGAGGGCCCAAGAGACCCAGTACTTC
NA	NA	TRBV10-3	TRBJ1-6	CAISTDSNNSPLHF	TGTGCCATCAGTACCGACAGCAATAATTCACCCCTCCACTTT
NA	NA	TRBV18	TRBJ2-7	CASSTTAGYEQYF	TGTGCCAGCTCAACCACTGCGGGATACGAGCAGTACTTC
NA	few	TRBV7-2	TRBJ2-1	CASSFGVIYNEQFF	TGTGCCAGCAGCTTCGGGGTGATCTACAATGAGCAGTTCTTC
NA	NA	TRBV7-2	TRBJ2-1	CASSFAGNYHLYNEQFF	TGTGCCAGCAGCTTCGCTGGAAACTACCACCTCTACAATGAGCAGTTCTTC
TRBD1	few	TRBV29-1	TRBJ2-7	CSAGQVPWEQYF	TGCAGCGCGGGACAGGTGCCTTGGGAGCAGTACTTC
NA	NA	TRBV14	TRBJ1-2	CASSQDLGLGYTF	TGTGCCAGCAGCCAAGATCTTGGTCTTGGCTACACCTTC
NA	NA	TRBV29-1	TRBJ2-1	CSSSGGKGYNEQFF	TGCAGCAGTTCGGGCGGGAAGGGGTACAATGAGCAGTTCTTC
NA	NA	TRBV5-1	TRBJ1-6	CASSLEEGSPLHF	TGCGCCAGCAGCTTGGAAGAGGGTTCACCCCTCCACTTT
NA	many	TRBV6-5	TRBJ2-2	CASSYSKGGKNTGELFF	TGTGCCAGCAGTTACTCCAAGGGCGGCAAGAACACCGGGGAGCTGTTTTTT
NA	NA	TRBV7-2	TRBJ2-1	CASSSVAAYNEQFF	TGTGCCAGCAGCTCGGTAGCGGCCTACAATGAGCAGTTCTTC
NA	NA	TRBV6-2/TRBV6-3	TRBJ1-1	CASSYSLTPGAEAFF	TGTGCCAGCAGTTACTCGTTGACCCCTGGCGCTGAAGCTTTCTTT
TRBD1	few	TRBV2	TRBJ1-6	CASRGDRTPLHF	TGTGCCAGCAGGGGGGACAGAACACCCCTCCACTTT
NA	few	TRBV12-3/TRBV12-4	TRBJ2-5	CASSPGGGGGETQYF	TGTGCCAGCAGTCCGGGGGGGGGAGGGGGCGAGACCCAGTACTTC
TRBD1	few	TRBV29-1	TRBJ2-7	CSVSFQGAGSGLEQYF	TGCAGCGTTTCTTTCCAGGGGGCGGGATCGGGGCTCGAGCAGTACTTC
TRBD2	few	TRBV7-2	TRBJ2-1	CASSPGRASYNEQFF	TGTGCCAGCAGCCCAGGGAGGGCCTCCTACAATGAGCAGTTCTTC
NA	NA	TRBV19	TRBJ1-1	CASSPYMNTEAFF	TGTGCCAGTAGTCCATACATGAACACTGAAGCTTTCTTT
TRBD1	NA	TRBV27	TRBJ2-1	CASSTRTGIYNEQFF	TGTGCCAGCAGTACCAGGACAGGGATCTACAATGAGCAGTTCTTC
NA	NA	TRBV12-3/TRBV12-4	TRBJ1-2	CASSLTRDSYGYTF	TGTGCCAGCAGTTTGACTCGAGACAGCTATGGCTACACCTTC
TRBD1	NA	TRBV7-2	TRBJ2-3	CASSLRQGSDTQYF	TGTGCCAGCAGCTTACGACAGGGGTCAGATACGCAGTATTTT
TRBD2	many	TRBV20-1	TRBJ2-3	CSASPLLAGGPDTQYF	TGCAGTGCTAGTCCGCTCCTAGCGGGAGGCCCAGATACGCAGTATTTT
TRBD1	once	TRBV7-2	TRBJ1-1	CASSLRTGSTEAFF	TGTGCCAGCAGCTTGAGGACAGGGTCAACTGAAGCTTTCTTT
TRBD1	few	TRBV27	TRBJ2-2	CASSFADRGFAGELFF	TGTGCCAGCAGTTTTGCGGACAGGGGGTTTGCCGGGGAGCTGTTTTTT
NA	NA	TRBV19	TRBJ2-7	CASSDPSRTYEQYF	TGTGCCAGTTCTGACCCGAGCAGAACATACGAGCAGTACTTC
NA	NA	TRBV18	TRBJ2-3	CASSPRERVDTQYF	TGTGCCAGCTCACCCCGGGAGAGGGTTGATACGCAGTATTTT
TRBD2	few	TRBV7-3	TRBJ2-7	CASSSGLAGVDEQYF	TGTGCCAGCAGCTCGGGACTAGCGGGAGTGGATGAGCAGTACTTC
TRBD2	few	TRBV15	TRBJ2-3	CAARSGRVADTQYF	TGTGCCGCTAGGAGCGGGAGGGTAGCAGATACGCAGTATTTT
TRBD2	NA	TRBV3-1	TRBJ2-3	CASSPTLAENTDTQYF	TGTGCCAGCAGTCCCACTCTAGCGGAAAACACAGATACGCAGTATTTT
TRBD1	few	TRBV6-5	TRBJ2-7	CASSYDRDPPYEQYF	TGTGCCAGCAGTTACGACAGGGATCCTCCCTACGAGCAGTACTTC
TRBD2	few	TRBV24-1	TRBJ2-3	CATSDLPSAGGPDTQYF	TGTGCCACCAGTGATTTGCCATCTGCGGGAGGCCCAGATACGCAGTATTTT
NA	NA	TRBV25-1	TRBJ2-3	CASSESGTRFRDTQYF	TGTGCCAGCAGTGAATCCGGGACCCGATTCAGAGATACGCAGTATTTT
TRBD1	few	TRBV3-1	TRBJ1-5	CASSRGQGGGQPQHF	TGTGCCAGCAGCCGTGGACAGGGGGGGGGTCAGCCCCAGCATTTT
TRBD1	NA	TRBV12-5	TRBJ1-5	CASARTGGNQPQHF	TGTGCTAGTGCCCGGACAGGCGGCAATCAGCCCCAGCATTTT
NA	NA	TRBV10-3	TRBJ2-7	CAIGIQGYEQYF	TGTGCCATCGGAATTCAGGGCTACGAGCAGTACTTC
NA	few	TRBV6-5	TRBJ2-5	CASSYSPGQQETQYF	TGTGCCAGCAGTTACTCGCCGGGTCAGCAAGAGACCCAGTACTTC
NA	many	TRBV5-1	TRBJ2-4	CASSGTGLAKNIQYF	TGCGCCAGCAGTGGAACAGGGCTAGCCAAAAACATTCAGTACTTC
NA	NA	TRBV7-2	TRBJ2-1	CASSPVGTSYNEQFF	TGTGCCAGCAGCCCAGTGGGGACTTCCTACAATGAGCAGTTCTTC
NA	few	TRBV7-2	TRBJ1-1	CASSLAFAANRFF	TGTGCCAGCAGCTTAGCGTTCGCCGCCAATAGGTTCTTT
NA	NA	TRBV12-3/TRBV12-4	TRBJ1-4	CASRRTVGSNEKLFF	TGTGCCAGCAGGAGAACGGTGGGGAGTAATGAAAAACTGTTTTTT
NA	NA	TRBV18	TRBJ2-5	CASSPKKETQYF	TGTGCCAGCTCACCTAAAAAAGAGACCCAGTACTTC